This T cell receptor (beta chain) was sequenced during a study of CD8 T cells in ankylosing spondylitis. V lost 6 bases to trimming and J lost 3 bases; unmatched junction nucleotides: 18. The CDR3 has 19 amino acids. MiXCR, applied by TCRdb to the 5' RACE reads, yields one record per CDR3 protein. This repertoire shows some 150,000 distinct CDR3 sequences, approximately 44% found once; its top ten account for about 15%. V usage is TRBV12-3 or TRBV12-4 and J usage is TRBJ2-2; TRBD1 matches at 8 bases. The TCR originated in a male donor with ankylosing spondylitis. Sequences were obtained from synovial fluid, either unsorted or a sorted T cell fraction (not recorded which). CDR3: CASRKRTGPDIPHTGELFF. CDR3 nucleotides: TGTGCCAGCAGGAAACGGACAGGGCCCGATATCCCCCACACCGGGGAGCTGTTTTTT.